This TCR beta chain is drawn from a study of cytomegalovirus exposure and HLA in healthy donors. Study-wide results and caveats: The sole available immune exposure information was CMV serostatus.

A remark on this clone: Its antigen is unknown.

PCR amplification relied on 60 Vbeta primers (plus 13 Jbeta primers). Original processing notes: Later analysis identified approximately 80 million unique TCR beta chains, about 10 million shared. The assay was immunoSEQ multiplex PCR, and TCRdb's table has in-frame clones only and misses some. V, J and clone size are taken as reported in that table, and D and trimming were inferred from the DNA itself. Its clone listing holds 150,000 to 200,000 clones. The sequenced material came from PBMCs. The source is a woman under 30 in good health and CMV-seropositive.

CDR3 in DNA: TGTGCCAGCAGTCAAAACACAGGGCCATACGAGCAGTACTTC. Residues: CASSQNTGPYEQYF. This sequence joins TRBV6-6 and TRBJ2-7; possible D gene TRBD1, 6 bases. Trimming pared 5 bases from V and 4 bases from J, leaving 15 bases between. CDR1 MNHNY and CDR2 SVGAGI come from the germline V gene (reference sequence). The CDR3 spans 14 residues.